The clone carrying this TCR beta chain is judged large (0.1 to 1%). Its antigen is as yet unknown. This specimen comes from a study of circulating CD8 cells and anti-PD-1 response in melanoma. Sorting of live CD3+CD8+TCRalphabeta+ cells by PD-1 and/or TIGIT gave four subsets. Germline CDR1 is SQVTM and CDR2 is ANQGSEA. This CDR3 has 16 amino acids. The V gene end was trimmed by 3 bases and the J gene end by 8 bases; junction bases not matched to a gene: 14. Each library started from roughly 15 ng of total RNA using the QIAseq Immune Repertoire TCR panel. TCRdb independently ran MiXCR on the reads; one entry per CDR3 protein. The repertoire holds roughly 1,000 distinct CDR3 sequences, with approximately 9.2% as singletons. Findings and caveats of the study: Peptide assays on expanded sorted subsets replaced tumor-based reactivity testing.

The J gene is TRBJ1-2, the V gene TRBV29-1; 11 bases agree with TRBD1. The sample consisted of CD8+ T cells from PBMCs, taken at baseline or after one month of anti-PD-1 therapy (not recorded which). The clonotype was recovered from a human donor with melanoma. In nucleotides, the CDR3 is TGCAGCGTTGATGGGGGACAGGGGGTTCCCCTTAGGGGCTACACCTTC. As protein: CSVDGGQGVPLRGYTF.